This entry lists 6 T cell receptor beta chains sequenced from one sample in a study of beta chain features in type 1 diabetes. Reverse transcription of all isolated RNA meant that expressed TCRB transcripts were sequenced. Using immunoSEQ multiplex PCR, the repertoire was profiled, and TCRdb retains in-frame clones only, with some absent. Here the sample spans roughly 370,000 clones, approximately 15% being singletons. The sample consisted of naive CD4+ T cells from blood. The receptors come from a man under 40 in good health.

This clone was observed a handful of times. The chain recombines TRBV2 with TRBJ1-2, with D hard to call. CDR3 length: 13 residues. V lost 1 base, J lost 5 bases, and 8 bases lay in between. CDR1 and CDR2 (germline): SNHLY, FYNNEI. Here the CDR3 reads CASSEGPGYGYTF. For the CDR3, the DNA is TGTGCCAGCAGTGAAGGCCCGGGATATGGCTACACCTTC.

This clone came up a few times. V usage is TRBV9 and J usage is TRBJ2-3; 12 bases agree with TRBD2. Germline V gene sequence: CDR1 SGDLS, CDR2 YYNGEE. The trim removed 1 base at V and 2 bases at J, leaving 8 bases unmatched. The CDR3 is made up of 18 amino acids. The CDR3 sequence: CASSVQPSGRAVTDTQYF. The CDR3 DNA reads TGTGCCAGCAGCGTACAGCCTAGCGGGAGGGCCGTCACAGATACGCAGTATTTT.

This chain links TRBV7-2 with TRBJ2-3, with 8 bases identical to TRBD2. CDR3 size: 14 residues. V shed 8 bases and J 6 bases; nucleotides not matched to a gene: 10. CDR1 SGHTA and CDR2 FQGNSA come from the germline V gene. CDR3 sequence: CASALAGSKDTQYF. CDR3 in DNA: TGTGCCAGCGCGTTAGCGGGGTCCAAGGATACGCAGTATTTT.

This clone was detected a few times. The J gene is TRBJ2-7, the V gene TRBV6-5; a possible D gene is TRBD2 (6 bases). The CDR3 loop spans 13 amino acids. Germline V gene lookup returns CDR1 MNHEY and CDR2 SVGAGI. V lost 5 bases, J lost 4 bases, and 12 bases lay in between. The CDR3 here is CASSTGRGYEQYV. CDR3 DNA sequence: TGTGCCAGCAGTACCGGACGGGGGTACGAGCAGTACGTC.

In DNA, the CDR3 is TGCGCCAGCAGCACCGTGGGGGAGACCCAGTACTTC. Its protein product is CASSTVGETQYF. This rearrangement joins TRBV5-1 to TRBJ2-5; unclear D gene. Trimming removed 4 bases from V and 5 bases from J, with 9 bases in between. Germline assignment: CDR1 SGHRS and CDR2 YFSETQ. The CDR3 is made up of 12 amino acids. Full variable domain (missing parts from reference TRBV5-1 and TRBJ2-5): KAGVTQTPRYLIKTRGQQVTLSCSPISGHRSVSWYQQTPGQGLQFLFEYFSETQRNKGNFPGRFSGRQFSNSRSEMNVSTLELGDSALYLCASSTVGETQYFGPGTRLLVL.

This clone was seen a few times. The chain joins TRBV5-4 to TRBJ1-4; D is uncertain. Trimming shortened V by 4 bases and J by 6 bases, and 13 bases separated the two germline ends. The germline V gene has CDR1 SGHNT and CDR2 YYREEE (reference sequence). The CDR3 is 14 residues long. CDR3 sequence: CASSSGRSDEKLFF. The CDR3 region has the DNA TGTGCCAGCAGCAGTGGACGGTCCGATGAAAAACTGTTTTTT. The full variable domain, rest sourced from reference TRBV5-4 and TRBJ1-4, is ETGVTQSPTHLIKTRGQQVTLRCSSQSGHNTVSWYQQALGQGPQFIFQYYREEENGRGNFPPRFSGLQFPNYSSELNVNALELDDSALYLCASSSGRSDEKLFFGSGTQLSVL.